This TCR beta chain stems from a study of blood T cell repertoires in COVID-19. Source study methods: Amplification with reference gene primers provided the estimates of nucleated cell counts. TCRdb's table, derived via immunoSEQ multiplex PCR, lists solely in-frame clones and lacks some. V, J and clone size are those of that table, while D and trimming were read from the DNA. The table lists 300,000 or so clones, 90% to 95% of them singletons. V was pared by 5 bases and J by 3 bases, with 8 bases between. Germline V gene data show CDR1 as LNHDA and CDR2 as SQIVND (reference sequence). The CDR3 contains 13 residues.

This clonotype was obtained from a woman between 25 and 40 years old with COVID-19, enrolled during active disease. V is TRBV19 and J is TRBJ2-1, with D unclear. Sequenced: peripheral blood. The CDR3 is CASSRNIYNEQFF. The CDR3, as DNA: TGTGCCAGTAGTCGAAACATCTACAATGAGCAGTTCTTC.